These 22 T cell receptor beta chains originate from one sample sequenced in a study of T cells after yellow fever vaccination. TCRdb passed the 5' RACE reads through MiXCR, listing each CDR3 protein once. The repertoire consists of more than 55,000 distinct CDR3 sequences, with approximately 7.4% occurring once and the leading ten covering 36%. The source material was CD8+ T cells sorted from PBMCs, sampled 15 days after the yellow fever booster vaccination. Every receptor here comes from a man under 40 who received the YFV17D yellow fever vaccine.

The V gene is TRBV15, the J gene TRBJ1-5; no reliable D call. The CDR3 is 13 amino acids. The germline V and J ends were trimmed by 4 bases and 5 bases, with 9 bases remaining between them. CDR1 and CDR2 (germline): LNHNV, YYDKDF (reference sequence). DNA for the CDR3: TGTGCCACCAGCATAGACAAATATCAGCCCCAGCATTTT. It codes for CATSIDKYQPQHF.

This clonotype was seen many times. The chain recombines TRBV18 with TRBJ2-7, with 10 nucleotides matching TRBD2. The CDR3 consists of 17 residues. Germline V lookup: CDR1 KGHSH, CDR2 LQKENI. The V segment lost 2 bases and the J segment 2 bases; nucleotides outside the gene matches: 9. This CDR3 reads CASSPRELAGFTYEQYF. The CDR3 DNA is TGTGCCAGCTCACCAAGAGAACTAGCGGGATTTACCTACGAGCAGTACTTC.

The genes are TRBV30 and TRBJ1-5; a weak D match, TRBD1 (6 bases). The CDR3 length is 14 residues. Looked up from germline, CDR1 is GTSNPN and CDR2 is SVGIG (reference sequence). With 3 bases removed from V and 11 bases from J, the gap between germline ends came to 20 bases. The CDR3 bases are TGTGCCTGGAGCGCCGGGGGGCTATCTTCGGCCCAGCATTTT. Its translation is CAWSAGGLSSAQHF.

This clonotype was detected many times. V usage is TRBV9 and J usage is TRBJ2-1; 16 nucleotides align to TRBD2. Germline V CDR1 and CDR2: SGDLS, YYNGEE. The CDR3 runs 15 residues. The junction had 2 bases not matched to a gene; V was cut back by 3 bases and J by 8 bases. As DNA, the CDR3 is TGTGCCAGCAGCGCCGGGACTAGCGGGAGGGATGAGCAGTTCTTC. Protein: CASSAGTSGRDEQFF.

This clonotype was seen at least ten times. The J gene is TRBJ2-7, the V gene TRBV27; D may be TRBD2 (6 bases). The germline CDR1 and CDR2 sequences are MNHEY and SMNVEV (reference sequence). Deletions cut 2 bases from V and 4 bases from J, with 12 bases between. This CDR3 contains 14 residues. The CDR3 region is CASSLVGRGYEQYF. CDR3 coding DNA: TGTGCCAGCAGTTTAGTAGGCCGGGGGTACGAGCAGTACTTC.

This chain links TRBV20-1 with TRBJ1-2, with 7 bases fitting TRBD1. Unmatched junction bases numbered 12, after V lost 7 bases and J lost 7 bases. Looked up from germline, CDR1 is DFQATT and CDR2 is SNEGSKA (reference sequence). The CDR3 is 13 amino acids. The CDR3 sequence is CSGSTGTALGYTF. Here the CDR3 DNA reads TGCAGTGGATCGACCGGGACAGCTCTTGGCTACACCTTC.

This clonotype was seen repeatedly, ten times or more. This rearrangement joins TRBV6-1 to TRBJ1-2; no clear D gene. This CDR3 comprises 12 residues. Between the trimmed V and J ends, which lost 2 bases and 9 bases, there was a span of 10 bases. CDR1 is MNHNS and CDR2 is SASEGT in the germline V gene. As DNA, the CDR3 is TGTGCCAGCAGTGAAATCAACGCTAGCTACACCTTC. It encodes CASSEINASYTF.

This clonotype was seen many times. The chain uses TRBV7-9 and TRBJ2-5; no firm D call. This CDR3 region has 14 residues. V lost 4 bases, J lost 3 bases, and 12 bases lay in between. Looked up from germline, CDR1 is SEHNR and CDR2 is FQNEAQ (reference sequence). This chain's CDR3 is CASSSWTDEETQYF. The DNA for the CDR3 is TGTGCCAGCAGCTCCTGGACGGATGAAGAGACCCAGTACTTC.

On this clonotype: A much larger clone sits a single nucleotide away, making a read error possible. The chain has TRBV25-1 and TRBJ2-7; D unresolved. Germline loops: CDR1 MGHDK, CDR2 SYGVNS. V lost 1 base to trimming and J lost 4 bases, with 8 bases between them. The CDR3 sequence is 13 residues long. CDR3 nucleotides: TGTGCCAGCAGTGAATCGAGCTATTACGAGCAGTACTTC. Translating gives CASSESSYYEQYF.

This clonotype showed up many times. The V gene is TRBV11-2, the J gene TRBJ2-3; 10 positions agree with TRBD1. The CDR3 is made up of 14 amino acids. Germline lookup yields CDR1 SGHAT and CDR2 FQNNGV. J lost 6 bases, V lost 4 bases, and 4 bases had no gene match. In DNA, the CDR3 is TGTGCCAGCAGCTCCGGGACAGGGGTGGATACGCAGTATTTT. It is translated as CASSSGTGVDTQYF.

This clonotype was seen many times. The chain combines TRBV6-1 with TRBJ1-1; 8 positions agree with TRBD1. Germline V lookup: CDR1 MNHNS, CDR2 SASEGT. V dropped 6 bases and J dropped 3; count of bases not matched to a gene: 3. The CDR3 extends over 13 amino acids. CDR3 nucleotide sequence: TGTGCCAGCAGCGGACAGGGCGACACTGAAGCTTTCTTT. Its translation is CASSGQGDTEAFF.

There are many counts of this clonotype. The chain couples TRBV7-9 to TRBJ1-4; D perhaps matches TRBD1 (6 bases). Trimming left V 5 bases short and J 3 bases short, with 19 bases between. The CDR3 has 17 amino acids. Germline assignment: CDR1 SEHNR and CDR2 FQNEAQ (reference sequence). CDR3 amino acids: CASSLLTNRVANEKLFF. In DNA form, the CDR3 reads TGTGCCAGCAGCCTTCTTACAAACAGGGTGGCTAATGAAAAACTGTTTTTT. The full variable domain, its missing parts supplied by reference TRBV7-9 and TRBJ1-4, is DTGVSQNPRHKITKRGQNVTFRCDPISEHNRLYWYRQTLGQGPEFLTYFQNEAQLEKSRLLSDRFSAERPKGSFSTLEIQRTEQGDSAMYLCASSLLTNRVANEKLFFGSGTQLSVL.

This clonotype appeared a single time. A much larger clone lies a single base off, so this may be a read error. The chain recombines TRBV5-1 with TRBJ2-1; TRBD2 agrees at 10 bases. The V gene's germline CDR1 is SGHRS and CDR2 YFSETQ. The CDR3 loop spans 16 amino acids. CDR3 in DNA: TGCGCCAGAAGCTTGGCCTTAGCGGGAGGTTGGGATGAGCAGTTCTTC. As protein: CARSLALAGGWDEQFF. The full variable domain, with the rest looked up from reference TRBV5-1 and TRBJ2-1, is KAGVTQTPRYLIKTRGQQVTLSCSPISGHRSVSWYQQTPGQGLQFLFEYFSETQRNKGNFPGRFSGRQFSNSRSEMNVSTLELGDSALYLCARSLALAGGWDEQFFGPGTRLTVL.

This clonotype occurred a few times. This chain uses TRBV27 with TRBJ2-7, with 8 positions matching TRBD1. CDR1 and CDR2 from the germline V gene are MNHEY and SMNVEV (reference sequence). After removal of 5 bases from V and 3 bases from J, the junction contained 12 bases not matched to a gene. CDR3 length equals 16 residues. The CDR3 coding sequence is TGTGCCAGCAGTCCGATGGGGACAGGATCCCTCTACGAGCAGTACTTC. Protein sequence: CASSPMGTGSLYEQYF.

This clonotype occurred many times. V gene TRBV3-1 combines with J gene TRBJ2-7; the match to TRBD1 covers 10 bases. CDR3 length: 18 residues. Per the germline V gene, CDR1 is LGHDT and CDR2 is YNNKEL (reference sequence). V lost 4 bases and J lost 4; bases outside the gene matches: 16. CDR3 protein: CASSLQTKGQGVVYEQYF. For the CDR3, the DNA is TGTGCCAGCAGCCTCCAAACCAAAGGACAGGGGGTTGTATACGAGCAGTACTTC.

This clonotype was observed a handful of times. The chain has TRBV5-1 and TRBJ2-3; D uncertain. CDR3 size: 14 residues. Germline CDR1 is SGHRS and CDR2 is YFSETQ. V lost 5 bases and J 4 bases, leaving 14 bases between the germline ends. This CDR3 is CASRPLWTPDTQYF. In nucleotides, the CDR3 is TGCGCCAGCAGACCCCTATGGACGCCAGATACGCAGTATTTT. The whole variable domain, remainder taken from reference TRBV5-1 and TRBJ2-3, is KAGVTQTPRYLIKTRGQQVTLSCSPISGHRSVSWYQQTPGQGLQFLFEYFSETQRNKGNFPGRFSGRQFSNSRSEMNVSTLELGDSALYLCASRPLWTPDTQYFGPGTRLTVL.

This clonotype occurred many times. The J gene is TRBJ1-1, the V gene TRBV4-3, with D uncertain. The CDR3 runs to 15 residues. Germline values: CDR1 LGHNA, CDR2 YSLEER. Trimming left V 0 bases short and J 0 bases short, with 8 bases between. Here the CDR3 DNA reads TGCGCCAGCAGCCAAGACTTGGGAGTGAACACTGAAGCTTTCTTT. This codes for CASSQDLGVNTEAFF.

This clonotype has at least ten counts. The chain's CDR3 is CASTAGASYEQYF. The DNA of the CDR3 is TGTGCCAGCACTGCGGGAGCGAGCTACGAGCAGTACTTC. V gene TRBV6-2 or TRBV6-3 combines with J gene TRBJ2-7, with 7 bases identical to TRBD2. This CDR3 comprises 13 residues. Germline-derived CDR1 and CDR2 are MNHEY and SVGEGT. The J segment lost 3 bases and the V segment lost 7 bases, leaving 6 bases of the junction unmatched.

Of note for this clonotype: With a much larger clone just one base away, this may be a read error. V usage is TRBV3-1 and J usage is TRBJ2-1; the D is unclear. Per germline, CDR1 LGHDT and CDR2 YNNKEL (reference sequence). The CDR3 consists of 16 residues. Trimming removed 0 bases from V and 0 bases from J, with 9 bases in between. The CDR3: CASSQDSGFSYNEQFF. The CDR3, as DNA: TGTGCCAGCAGCCAAGATTCGGGTTTCTCCTACAATGAGCAGTTCTTC.

This clonotype was detected ten times or more. The chain uses TRBV7-9 and TRBJ2-1; D might be TRBD1 or TRBD2, each matching 5 bases. This CDR3 has 14 residues. The germline V gene encodes CDR1 SEHNR and CDR2 FQNEAQ (reference sequence). Trimming took 4 bases from V and 4 from J, leaving 11 bases between them. The DNA for the CDR3 is TGTGCCAGCAGCTCCCGGGACCAATACAATGAGCAGTTCTTC. Translation: CASSSRDQYNEQFF.

This clonotype was seen at least ten times. The gene calls are TRBV7-9 and TRBJ1-1, with 7 positions matching TRBD1. The ends lost 3 bases at V and 10 bases at J; junction bases unmatched: 5. The CDR3 runs to 12 residues. Germline CDR1 is SEHNR and CDR2 is FQNEAQ (reference sequence). This CDR3 reads CASSLGQRGAFF. CDR3 DNA sequence: TGTGCCAGCAGCTTGGGACAGCGAGGAGCTTTCTTT.

This clonotype was counted ten times or more. This chain links TRBV6-2 or TRBV6-3 with TRBJ2-7; D is undetermined. The CDR3 is made up of 20 amino acids. Trimming pared 0 bases from V and 3 bases from J, leaving 27 bases between. CDR1 and CDR2 from the germline V gene are MNHEY and SVGEGT. CDR3 DNA: TGTGCCAGCAGTTACTCGACCGCGCCTCTCACTGGGTTGGGGAACTACGAGCAGTACTTC. It codes for CASSYSTAPLTGLGNYEQYF.